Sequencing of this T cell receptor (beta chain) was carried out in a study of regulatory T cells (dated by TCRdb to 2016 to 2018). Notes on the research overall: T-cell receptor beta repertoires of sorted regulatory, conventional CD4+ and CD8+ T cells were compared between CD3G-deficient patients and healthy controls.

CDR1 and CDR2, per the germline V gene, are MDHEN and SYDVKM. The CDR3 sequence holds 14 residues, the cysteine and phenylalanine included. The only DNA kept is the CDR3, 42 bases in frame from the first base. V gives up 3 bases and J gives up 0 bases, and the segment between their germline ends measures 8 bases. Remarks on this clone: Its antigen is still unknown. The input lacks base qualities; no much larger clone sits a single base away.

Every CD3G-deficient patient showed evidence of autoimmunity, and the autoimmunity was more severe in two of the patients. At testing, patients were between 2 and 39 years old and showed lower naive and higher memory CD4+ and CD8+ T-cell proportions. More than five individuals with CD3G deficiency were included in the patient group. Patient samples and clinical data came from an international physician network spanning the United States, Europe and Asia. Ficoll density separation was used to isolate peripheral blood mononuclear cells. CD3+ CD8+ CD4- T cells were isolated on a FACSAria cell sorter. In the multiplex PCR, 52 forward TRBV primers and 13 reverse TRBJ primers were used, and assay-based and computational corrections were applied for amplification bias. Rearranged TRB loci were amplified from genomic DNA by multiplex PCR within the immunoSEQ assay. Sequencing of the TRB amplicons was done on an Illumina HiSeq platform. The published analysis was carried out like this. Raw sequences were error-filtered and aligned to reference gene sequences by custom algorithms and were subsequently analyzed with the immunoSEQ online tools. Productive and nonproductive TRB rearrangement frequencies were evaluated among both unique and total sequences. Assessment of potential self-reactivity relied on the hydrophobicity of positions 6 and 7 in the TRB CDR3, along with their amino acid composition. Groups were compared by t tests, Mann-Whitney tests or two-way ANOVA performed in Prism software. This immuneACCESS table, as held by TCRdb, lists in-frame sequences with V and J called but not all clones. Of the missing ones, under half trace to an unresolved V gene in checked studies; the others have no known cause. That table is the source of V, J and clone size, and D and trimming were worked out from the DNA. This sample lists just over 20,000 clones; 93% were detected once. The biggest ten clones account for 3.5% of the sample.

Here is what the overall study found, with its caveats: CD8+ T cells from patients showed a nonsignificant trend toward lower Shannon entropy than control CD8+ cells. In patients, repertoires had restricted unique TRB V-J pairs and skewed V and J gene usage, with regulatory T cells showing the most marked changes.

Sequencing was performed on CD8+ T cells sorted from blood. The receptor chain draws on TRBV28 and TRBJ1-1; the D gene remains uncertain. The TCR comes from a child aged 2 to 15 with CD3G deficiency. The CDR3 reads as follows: CASSFKGLNTEAFF. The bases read TGTGCCAGCAGTTTTAAAGGACTGAACACTGAAGCTTTCTTT.